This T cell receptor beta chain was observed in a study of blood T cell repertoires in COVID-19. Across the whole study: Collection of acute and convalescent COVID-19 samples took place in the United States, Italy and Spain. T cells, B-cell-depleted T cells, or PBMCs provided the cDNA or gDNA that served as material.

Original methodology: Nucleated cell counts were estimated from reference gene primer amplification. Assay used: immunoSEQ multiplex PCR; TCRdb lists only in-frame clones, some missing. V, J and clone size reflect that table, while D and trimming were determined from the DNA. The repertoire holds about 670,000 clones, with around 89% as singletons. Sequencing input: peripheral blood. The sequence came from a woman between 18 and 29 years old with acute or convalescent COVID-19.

The CDR3 loop reads CASSRGFQPQHF. CDR3 nucleotides: TGTGCCAGCAGTCGAGGCTTTCAGCCCCAGCATTTT. This chain connects TRBV7-2 to TRBJ1-5; no definite D call. The germline CDR1 and CDR2 sequences are SGHTA and FQGNSA. This CDR3 region has 12 residues. Trimming stripped 6 bases from V and 6 bases from J, with 9 bases between. The full variable domain, completed using reference TRBV7-2 and TRBJ1-5, is GAGVSQSPSNKVTEKGKDVELRCDPISGHTALYWYRQSLGQGLEFLIYFQGNSAPDKSGLPSDRFSAERTGGSVSTLTIQRTQQEDSAVYLCASSRGFQPQHFGDGTRLSIL.